The rows below give T cell receptor beta chains drawn from one sample of a study of cytomegalovirus exposure and HLA in healthy donors. Using immunoSEQ multiplex PCR, the repertoire was profiled, and TCRdb retains in-frame clones only, with some absent. The sample consists of about 210,000 clones, around 86% of them appearing once. Material: PBMCs. Receptors were obtained from a woman between 45 and 60 years old in good health and CMV-seropositive. Both conserved end residues are part of each CDR3. Fields, in order: D gene, V gene, clone size, J gene, CDR3 DNA, CDR3 protein. A D gene is named only where the DNA matches it firmly. Expanded clones get a size class; other rows say once, few or many, or leave the size out.

>-|TRBV6-6|-|TRBJ1-4
TGTGCCAGCAGTTACGGGGCGATACCGAATGAAAAACTGTTTTTT
CASSYGAIPNEKLFF
>-|TRBV4-3|-|TRBJ2-1
TGCGCCAGCAGCCAGACCCGGGACTCTTACAATGAGCAGTTCTTC
CASSQTRDSYNEQFF
>-|TRBV5-8|-|TRBJ2-1
TGTGCCAGCGTTTTGGGACACACCTACGATGAGCAGTTCTTC
CASVLGHTYDEQFF
>-|TRBV28|-|TRBJ1-1
TGTGCCTGGTTAGCGGTTACTGAAGCTTTCTTT
CAWLAVTEAFF
>-|TRBV15|-|TRBJ2-5
TGTGCCACCAGCAGAAACTCCGGAGAGACCCAGTACTTC
CATSRNSGETQYF
>-|TRBV28|-|TRBJ1-2
TGTGCCAGCAGACCACCCCAGGGCTACTATGGCTACACCTTC
CASRPPQGYYGYTF
>TRBD1|TRBV5-1|-|TRBJ2-3
TGCGCCAGCAGCTTGGGACAGGGCTCAGACTTCTTTTCCACAGATACGCAGTATTTT
CASSLGQGSDFFSTDTQYF
>-|TRBV19|few|TRBJ2-7
TGTGCCAGTAGTCCCTCCCCCTACGAGCAGTACTTC
CASSPSPYEQYF
>-|TRBV5-1|once|TRBJ2-3
TGCGCCAGCAGCAGGGGTGGCCAATCTAGCACAGATACGCAGTATTTT
CASSRGGQSSTDTQYF
>-|TRBV29-1|-|TRBJ2-5
TGCAGCGTTGACAGGGGGGCTGGGGCCCAAGAGACCCAGTACTTC
CSVDRGAGAQETQYF